Listed here is a single T cell receptor (beta chain). The data stem from a study of blood T cell repertoires in COVID-19. Across the study: Samples taken during acute and convalescent COVID-19 were collected in the United States, Italy and Spain.

CDR1 is SGHTA and CDR2 is FQGNSA in the germline V gene. The CDR3 runs to 15 residues. Trimming left V 1 base short and J 3 bases short, with 9 bases between. Methods used by the authors: Amplification of reference gene primers was used by the study to estimate nucleated cell counts. Profiled with immunoSEQ multiplex PCR; TCRdb holds only in-frame clones, not every one. That table supplies the V and J calls and clone size; D and trimming were determined from the DNA. Of approximately 42,000 clones listed, roughly 73% are singletons. The chain is built from TRBV7-2 and TRBJ1-4; no clear D. The sequenced material came from peripheral blood. The source of this sequence is a man older than 75 with acute or convalescent COVID-19. CDR3 nucleotides: TGTGCCAGCAGCTTAGGGAGAACTGCTAATGAAAAACTGTTTTTT. As protein: CASSLGRTANEKLFF.